This T cell receptor (beta chain) is drawn from a study of yellow fever vaccine responses in identical twins. Using its own MiXCR run on the RT-PCR reads, TCRdb lists one record per CDR3 protein. Seen here are 3,500 to 5,000 distinct CDR3 sequences, approximately 84% observed once, and the top ten hold approximately 2.4%. Germline values: CDR1 LGHDT, CDR2 YNNKEL (reference sequence). The length of the CDR3 is 14 residues. Trimming removed 7 bases at V and 1 base at J, with 14 bases between. The V gene is TRBV3-1, the J gene TRBJ2-7; D might be TRBD1 (5 bases). This specimen consisted of T cells from blood (PBMCs), unsorted or a sorted subset (not recorded which), obtained before or after yellow fever vaccination (not recorded which). The TCR originated in a woman aged 18-29 years who received the yellow fever vaccine. In DNA, the CDR3 is TGTGCCAGCACCCGCCTCCAGGGTTCCTACGAGCAGTACTTC. It is translated as CASTRLQGSYEQYF.